This T cell receptor (beta chain) was captured by sequencing in a study of T cells in Graves' hyperthyroidism and ophthalmopathy. Study observations and caveats: In the analysis, a 13 V-J model separated ophthalmopathy from stable hyperthyroidism. Within blood appeared most thyroid clonotypes that had expanded above 0.001. Ophthalmopathy was predicted by the model a median of roughly 6.6 months ahead of onset.

V lost 4 bases and J 6 bases, leaving 12 bases between the germline ends. The germline gives CDR1 MGHRA, CDR2 YSYEKL. The CDR3 is 13 residues long. RNA transcripts served as the template for amplifying TCR beta CDR3 regions. The HTBI set primed first-round TCR CDR3 RT-PCR. From the multiplex PCR reads, TCRdb called clonotypes with MiXCR, one entry per CDR3 protein. The table lists approximately 410,000 distinct CDR3 sequences, about 15% of them singletons. A remark on this clonotype: Its antigen is currently unknown.

Ophthalmopathy patients all had a Clinical Activity Score of at least 3, a NOSPECS grade of at least 4 and disease under 3 months old. The source is a man aged 18 to 30 with Graves' ophthalmopathy. The sequenced sample consisted of blood. The chain is built from TRBV4-1 and TRBJ1-2; D is perhaps TRBD1 (5 bases). The CDR3 loop reads CASSLDRRDGYTF. DNA for the CDR3: TGCGCCAGCAGCCTAGACAGACGGGATGGCTACACCTTC.